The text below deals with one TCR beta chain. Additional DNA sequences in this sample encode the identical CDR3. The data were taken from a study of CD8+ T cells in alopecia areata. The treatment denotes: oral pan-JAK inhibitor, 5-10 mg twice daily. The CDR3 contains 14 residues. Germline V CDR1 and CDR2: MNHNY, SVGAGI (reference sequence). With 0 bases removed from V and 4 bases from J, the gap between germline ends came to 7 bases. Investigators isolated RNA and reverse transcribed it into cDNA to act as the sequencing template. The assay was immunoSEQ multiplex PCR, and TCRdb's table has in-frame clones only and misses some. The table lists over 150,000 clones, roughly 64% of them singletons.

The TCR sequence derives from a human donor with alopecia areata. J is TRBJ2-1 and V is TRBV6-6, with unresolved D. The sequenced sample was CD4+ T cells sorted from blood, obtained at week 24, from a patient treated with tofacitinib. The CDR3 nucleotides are TGTGCCAGCAGTTACTCAAGAGTTTACAATGAGCAGTTCTTC. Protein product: CASSYSRVYNEQFF.